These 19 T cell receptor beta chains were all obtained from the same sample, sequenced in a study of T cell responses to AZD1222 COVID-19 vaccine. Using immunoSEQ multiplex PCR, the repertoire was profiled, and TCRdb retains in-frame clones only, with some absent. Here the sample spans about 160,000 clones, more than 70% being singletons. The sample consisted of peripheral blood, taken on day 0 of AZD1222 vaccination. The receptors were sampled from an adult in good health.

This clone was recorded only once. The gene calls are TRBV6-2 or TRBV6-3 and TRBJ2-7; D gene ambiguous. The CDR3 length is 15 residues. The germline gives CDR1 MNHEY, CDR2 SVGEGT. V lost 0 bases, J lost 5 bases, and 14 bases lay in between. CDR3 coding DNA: TGTGCCAGCAGTTACTCGAGGCACCTGGGGAACGAGCAGTACTTC. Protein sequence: CASSYSRHLGNEQYF.

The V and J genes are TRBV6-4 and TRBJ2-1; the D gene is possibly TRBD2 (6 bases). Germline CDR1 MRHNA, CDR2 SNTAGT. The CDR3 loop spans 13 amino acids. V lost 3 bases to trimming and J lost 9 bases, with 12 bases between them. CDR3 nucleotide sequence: TGTGCCAGCAGTGATATGGGGGGAGGTGAGCAGTTCTTC. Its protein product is CASSDMGGGEQFF.

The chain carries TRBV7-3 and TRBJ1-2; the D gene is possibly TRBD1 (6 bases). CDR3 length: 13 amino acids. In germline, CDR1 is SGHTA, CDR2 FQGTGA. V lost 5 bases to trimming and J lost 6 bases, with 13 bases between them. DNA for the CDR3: TGTGCCAGCAGCCCCCGCAGGGGAGATGGCTACACCTTC. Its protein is CASSPRRGDGYTF.

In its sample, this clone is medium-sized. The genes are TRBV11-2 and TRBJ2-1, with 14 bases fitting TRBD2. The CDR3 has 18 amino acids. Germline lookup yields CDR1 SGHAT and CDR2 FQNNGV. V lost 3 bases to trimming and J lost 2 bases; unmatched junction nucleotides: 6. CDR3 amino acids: CASSFGTSGGYTYNEQFF. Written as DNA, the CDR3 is TGTGCCAGCAGCTTCGGGACTAGCGGGGGATACACCTACAATGAGCAGTTCTTC. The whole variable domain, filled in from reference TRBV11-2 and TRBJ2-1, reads EAGVAQSPRYKIIEKRQSVAFWCNPISGHATLYWYQQILGQGPKLLIQFQNNGVVDDSQLPKDRFSAERLKGVDSTLKIQPAKLEDSAVYLCASSFGTSGGYTYNEQFFGPGTRLTVL.

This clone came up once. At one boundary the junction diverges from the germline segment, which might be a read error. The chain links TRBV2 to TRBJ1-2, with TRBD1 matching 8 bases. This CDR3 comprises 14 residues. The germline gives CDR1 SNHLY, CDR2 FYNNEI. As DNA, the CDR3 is TGTGCCAGCAGGGAAGACAGGGGCAGATATGGCTACACCTTC. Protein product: CASREDRGRYGYTF.

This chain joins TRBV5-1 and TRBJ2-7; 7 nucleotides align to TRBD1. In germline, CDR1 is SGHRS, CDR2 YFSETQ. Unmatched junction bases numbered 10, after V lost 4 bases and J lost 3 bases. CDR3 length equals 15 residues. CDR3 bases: TGCGCCAGCAGCCCAGAGACAGGGCCCTACTACGAGCAGTACTTC. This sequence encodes CASSPETGPYYEQYF.

DNA of the CDR3: TGTGCCAGCAGTGAAGCTAGCGGGAGCTACGAGCAGTACTTC. It translates to CASSEASGSYEQYF. The V gene is TRBV2, the J gene TRBJ2-7, with 9 bases aligning to TRBD2. CDR3 length: 14 residues. Unmatched junction bases numbered 0, after V lost 0 bases and J lost 3 bases. CDR1 and CDR2 from the germline V gene are SNHLY and FYNNEI. Looking up the rest from reference TRBV2 and TRBJ2-7 gives the full variable domain: EPEVTQTPSHQVTQMGQEVILRCVPISNHLYFYWYRQILGQKVEFLVSFYNNEISEKSEIFDDQFSVERPDGSNFTLKIRSTKLEDSAMYFCASSEASGSYEQYFGPGTRLTVT.

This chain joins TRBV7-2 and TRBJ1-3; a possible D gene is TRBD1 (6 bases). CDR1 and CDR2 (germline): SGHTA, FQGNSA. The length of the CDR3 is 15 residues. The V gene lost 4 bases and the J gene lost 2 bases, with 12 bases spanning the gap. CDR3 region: CASSSYRVPGNTIYF. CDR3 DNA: TGTGCCAGCAGCTCATACAGGGTCCCTGGAAACACCATATATTTT.

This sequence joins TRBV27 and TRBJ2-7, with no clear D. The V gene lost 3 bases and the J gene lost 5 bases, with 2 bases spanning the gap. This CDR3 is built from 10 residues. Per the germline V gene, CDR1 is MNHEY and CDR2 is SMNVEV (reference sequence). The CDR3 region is CASSLNEQYF. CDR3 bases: TGTGCCAGCAGTTTGAACGAGCAGTACTTC.

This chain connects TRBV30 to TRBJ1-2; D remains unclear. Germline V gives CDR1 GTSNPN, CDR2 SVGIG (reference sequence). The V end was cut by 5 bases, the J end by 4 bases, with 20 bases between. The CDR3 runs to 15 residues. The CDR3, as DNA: TGTGCCTGGCACCCTCCAACCTCAGGAAGCTATGGCTACACCTTC. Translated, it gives CAWHPPTSGSYGYTF.

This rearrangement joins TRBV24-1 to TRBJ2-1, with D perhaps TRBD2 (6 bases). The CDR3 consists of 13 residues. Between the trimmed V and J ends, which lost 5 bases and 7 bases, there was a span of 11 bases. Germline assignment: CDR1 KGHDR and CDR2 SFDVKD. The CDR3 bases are TGTGCCACCAGTGGGTTCCGGGGGAATGAGCAGTTCTTC. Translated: CATSGFRGNEQFF.

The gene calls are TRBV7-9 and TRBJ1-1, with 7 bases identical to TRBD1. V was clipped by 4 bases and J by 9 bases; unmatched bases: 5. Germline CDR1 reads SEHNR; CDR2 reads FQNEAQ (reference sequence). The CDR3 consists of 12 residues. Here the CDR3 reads CASSWGQRKAFF. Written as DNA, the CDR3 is TGTGCCAGCAGCTGGGGACAGAGGAAAGCTTTCTTT.

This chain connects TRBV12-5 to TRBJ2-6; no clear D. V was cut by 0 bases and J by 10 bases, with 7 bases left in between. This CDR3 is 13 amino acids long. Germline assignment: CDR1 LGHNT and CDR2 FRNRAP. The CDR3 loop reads CASGLVNTNVLTF. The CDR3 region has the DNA TGTGCTAGTGGTTTGGTCAACACTAACGTCCTGACTTTC.

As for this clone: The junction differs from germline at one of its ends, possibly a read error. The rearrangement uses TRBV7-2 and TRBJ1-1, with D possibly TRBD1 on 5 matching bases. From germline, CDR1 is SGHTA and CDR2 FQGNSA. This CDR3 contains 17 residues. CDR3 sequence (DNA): TGTGTCAGCAGCTTAGGACTTTCCGGGGCTATGAACACTGAAGCTTTCTTT. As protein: CVSSLGLSGAMNTEAFF.

CDR3 amino acids: CASSLIDGYTF. CDR3 DNA sequence: TGTGCCAGCAGCTTGATCGATGGCTACACCTTC. The genes are TRBV5-5 and TRBJ1-2; D is ambiguous. The V end was cut by 1 base, the J end by 6 bases, with 4 bases between. This CDR3 contains 11 residues. CDR1 is SGHKS, CDR2 YYEKEE, per germline (reference sequence).

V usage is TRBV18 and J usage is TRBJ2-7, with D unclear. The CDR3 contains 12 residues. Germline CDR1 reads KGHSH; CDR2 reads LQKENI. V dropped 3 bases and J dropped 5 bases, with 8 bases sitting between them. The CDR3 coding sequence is TGTGCCAGCTCACCTTCTACCCACGAGCAGTACTTC. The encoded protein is CASSPSTHEQYF.

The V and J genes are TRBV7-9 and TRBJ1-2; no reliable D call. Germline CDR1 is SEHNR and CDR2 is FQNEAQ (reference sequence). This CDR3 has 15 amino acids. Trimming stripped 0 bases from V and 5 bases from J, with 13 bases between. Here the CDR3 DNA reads TGTGCCAGCAGCTTAGCGCAGCGTGGAGGTTATGGCTACACCTTC. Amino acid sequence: CASSLAQRGGYGYTF.

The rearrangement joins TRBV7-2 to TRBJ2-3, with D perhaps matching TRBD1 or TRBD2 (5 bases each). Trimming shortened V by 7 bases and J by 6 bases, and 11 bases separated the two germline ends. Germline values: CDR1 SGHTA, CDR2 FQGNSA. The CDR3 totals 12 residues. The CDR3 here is CASNPGADTQYF. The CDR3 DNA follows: TGTGCCAGCAACCCCGGGGCCGATACGCAGTATTTT.

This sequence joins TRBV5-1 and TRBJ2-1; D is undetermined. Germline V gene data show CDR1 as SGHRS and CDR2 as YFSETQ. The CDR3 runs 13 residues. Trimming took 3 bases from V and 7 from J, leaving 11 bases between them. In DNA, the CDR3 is TGCGCCAGCAGCTCCTTGTTATCAAATGAGCAGTTCTTC. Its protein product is CASSSLLSNEQFF.